This note documents a single T cell receptor beta chain sequence. Germline CDR1 is SEHNR and CDR2 is FQNEAQ (reference sequence). This CDR3 region has 14 residues. The trim removed 5 bases at V and 3 bases at J, leaving 3 bases unmatched. This sample is drawn from a study of OX40 agonist ivuxolimab in advanced cancers. Across the whole study: Aged about 20 to 80 with a mean of 60 years, they were around 83% male.

The method was immunoSEQ multiplex PCR; TCRdb's version includes in-frame clones alone and lacks a portion of them. The data show roughly 60,000 clones, 80% to 95% seen once. The source material was CD4+ or CD8+ T cells sorted from blood, sampled in a trial of the OX40 agonist ivuxolimab. The sequence was collected from an adult with an advanced solid tumor such as melanoma, head and neck, liver or kidney cancer. The V and J genes are TRBV7-9 and TRBJ2-7; 11 bases map to TRBD2. The CDR3 region has the DNA TGTGCCAGCAGCAGACTAGCGGGGCACTACGAGCAGTACTTC. It translates to CASSRLAGHYEQYF.